The 16 T cell receptor beta chains presented below share a single source sample, sequenced in a study of Tregs in tolerant kidney transplant recipients. For these TCRs, the target antigens are not known. TCRdb keeps only in-frame clones here, not all; method: immunoSEQ multiplex PCR. The table lists about 31,000 clones, 70% to 85% of them singletons. The material sequenced was Tregs from blood cultured with allogeneic cells. Receptors originate from a human donor in good health.

This sequence joins TRBV6-1 and TRBJ1-4; D remains ambiguous. V lost 6 bases, J lost 4 bases, and 9 bases lay in between. CDR1 MNHNS and CDR2 SASEGT come from the germline V gene. The CDR3 totals 13 residues. The CDR3 region is CASRVEYNEKLFF. The CDR3 DNA sequence: TGTGCCAGCAGGGTAGAATATAATGAAAAACTGTTTTTT.

A single count supports this clone. The chain links TRBV11-3 to TRBJ2-7, with 9 bases aligning to TRBD2. This CDR3 spans 15 amino acids. Germline CDR1 SGHNT, CDR2 YENEEA. V dropped 5 bases and J dropped 4; count of bases not matched to a gene: 9. CDR3 DNA: TGTGCCAGCAGCCCGGGACTAGCAGGATATTACGAGCAGTACTTC. Translation gives CASSPGLAGYYEQYF.

The chain's CDR3 is CASSTGQGVNEQFF. The DNA of the CDR3 is TGTGCCAGTAGTACGGGACAGGGAGTAAATGAGCAGTTCTTC. The V call is TRBV19, the J call TRBJ2-1, with 9 bases aligning to TRBD1. The CDR3 runs to 14 residues. Germline V gene data show CDR1 as LNHDA and CDR2 as SQIVND (reference sequence). The junction had 5 bases not matched to a gene; V was cut back by 4 bases and J by 7 bases.

This clone appeared once. This rearrangement joins TRBV6-1 to TRBJ1-5; D is perhaps TRBD1 (6 bases). CDR1 is MNHNS and CDR2 is SASEGT in the germline V gene. CDR3 length: 14 amino acids. Trimming took 2 bases from V and 7 from J, leaving 12 bases between them. Written as DNA, the CDR3 is TGTGCCAGCAGTGAAAGACAGGTCGGCCAGCCCCAGCATTTT. Translation: CASSERQVGQPQHF.

This clone has just one count. This chain connects TRBV6-5 to TRBJ1-6; D is perhaps TRBD1 (5 bases). V was shortened by 2 bases and J by 9 bases, with 8 bases between the two germline ends. Germline V gene sequence: CDR1 MNHEY, CDR2 SVGAGI. This CDR3 is 13 amino acids long. CDR3 in DNA: TGTGCCAGCAGTTACGAGGGGAGTTCACCCCTCCACTTT. Translated: CASSYEGSSPLHF.

J is TRBJ2-7 and V is TRBV7-8, with TRBD2 matching 8 bases. With V trimmed by 5 bases and J by 0 bases, 9 bases remained unmatched. This CDR3 has 16 residues. Germline CDR1 is SGHVS and CDR2 is FQNEAQ. Here the CDR3 reads CASSPYTGGSSYEQYF. The CDR3 bases are TGTGCCAGCAGCCCCTATACGGGAGGGAGCTCCTACGAGCAGTACTTC.

The gene calls are TRBV6-6 and TRBJ1-6; TRBD1 agrees at 7 bases. The CDR3 extends over 13 amino acids. Germline-derived CDR1 and CDR2 are MNHNY and SVGAGI (reference sequence). J gave up 13 bases and V 2 bases, and 5 bases lay outside the gene matches. The CDR3 nucleotides read TGTGCCAGCAGTTACGGTTCACAGGGGCCCCTCCACTTT. It specifies CASSYGSQGPLHF.

The chain joins TRBV1 to TRBJ1-1; the D call TRBD1 from the table was never checked on the DNA. TRBV1 is described as a pseudogene. The CDR3 has 15 residues. CDR3 sequence (DNA): TGCACCAGCAGCCAAGACAGGGGGCCGGACACTGAAGCTTTCTTT. This translates into CTSSQDRGPDTEAFF.

This rearrangement joins TRBV29-1 to TRBJ2-5, with D possibly called TRBD1 or TRBD2 (6 bases each). V dropped 6 bases and J dropped 5 bases, with 13 bases sitting between them. CDR1 and CDR2 from the germline V gene are SQVTM and ANQGSEA. The CDR3 sequence is 12 residues long. The CDR3, as DNA: TGCAGCGTACTATCCGGGGGCGAGACCCAGTACTTC. Translating gives CSVLSGGETQYF.

The chain combines TRBV11-3 with TRBJ2-7; 7 bases match TRBD1. V gave up 3 bases and J gave up 4 bases; unmatched junction bases: 3. Germline-derived CDR1 and CDR2 are SGHNT and YENEEA. This CDR3 comprises 13 residues. Here the CDR3 reads CASSFDRAYEQYF. CDR3 coding DNA: TGTGCCAGCAGCTTTGACAGGGCTTACGAGCAGTACTTC.

In its sample, this clone was seen a few times. V is TRBV30 and J is TRBJ1-1; D possibly corresponds to TRBD1 (5 bases). V was pared by 0 bases and J by 0 bases, with 14 bases between. Germline V CDR1 and CDR2: GTSNPN, SVGIG (reference sequence). The CDR3 totals 16 residues. The CDR3 coding sequence is TGTGCCTGGAGTGTACGGCCAGGGCGAGTGAACACTGAAGCTTTCTTT. This codes for CAWSVRPGRVNTEAFF.

The J gene is TRBJ2-7, the V gene TRBV5-1; the match to TRBD2 covers 8 bases. Germline values: CDR1 SGHRS, CDR2 YFSETQ. J lost 7 bases, V lost 1 base, and 7 bases had no gene match. The length of the CDR3 is 14 residues. CDR3 nucleotide sequence: TGCGCCAGCAGCTTGCGGGAGGGTCGGTGGGAGCAGTACTTC. This codes for CASSLREGRWEQYF.

This clone showed up just once. This rearrangement joins TRBV5-1 to TRBJ2-7; weak D call: TRBD1 (5 bases). With 10 bases removed from V and 1 base from J, the gap between germline ends came to 12 bases. The germline gives CDR1 SGHRS, CDR2 YFSETQ. The CDR3 has 12 amino acids. CDR3 DNA: TGCGCCTCAGGAAGGGGATCCTACGAGCAGTACTTC. Translated: CASGRGSYEQYF.

V gene TRBV6-4 combines with J gene TRBJ2-2; 14 nucleotides align to TRBD2. V gave up 8 bases and J gave up 5 bases; unmatched junction bases: 1. Germline CDR1 MRHNA, CDR2 SNTAGT. This CDR3 is built from 14 residues. The chain's CDR3 is CASRTSGGTGELFF. The CDR3 DNA reads TGTGCCAGCCGGACTAGCGGGGGGACCGGGGAGCTGTTTTTT.

The chain is built from TRBV15 and TRBJ2-1; 10 bases are shared with TRBD1. This CDR3 is 15 amino acids long. Germline-derived CDR1 and CDR2 are LNHNV and YYDKDF (reference sequence). Unmatched junction bases numbered 1, after V lost 0 bases and J lost 5 bases. For the CDR3, the DNA is TGTGCCACCAGCAGAGAGGGGACAGGGGACAATGAGCAGTTCTTC. This encodes CATSREGTGDNEQFF.

This clone has a single count. J is TRBJ2-7 and V is TRBV7-2; TRBD2 matches 8 bases. Unmatched junction bases numbered 6, after V lost 3 bases and J lost 5 bases. Per the germline V gene, CDR1 is SGHTA and CDR2 is FQGNSA. This CDR3 spans 14 amino acids. This CDR3 is CASSLQTSDHEQYF. DNA of the CDR3: TGTGCCAGCAGCTTGCAGACTAGCGACCACGAGCAGTACTTC. The full variable domain, with the rest looked up from reference TRBV7-2 and TRBJ2-7, is GAGVSQSPSNKVTEKGKDVELRCDPISGHTALYWYRQSLGQGLEFLIYFQGNSAPDKSGLPSDRFSAERTGGSVSTLTIQRTQQEDSAVYLCASSLQTSDHEQYFGPGTRLTVT.